One and the same sample provided the 24 T cell receptor beta chains below, sequenced in a study of shared clonotypes between healthy human individuals. Only in-frame clones appear in the TCRdb table, and some are missing; sequencing was by immunoSEQ multiplex PCR. This table holds about 2.3 million clones, under 95% found once. The specimen sequenced was naive CD4+ T cells from PBMCs. Subset noted: CD45RA+ positively selected. The source is a young man in good health. Some clones in this sample may be carry-over from other donors' samples.

In regard to this clone: The sample contains more than one DNA sequence encoding this CDR3. The J gene is TRBJ2-5, the V gene TRBV5-1, with D tentatively TRBD1 (6 bases). The V end was cut by 0 bases, the J end by 3 bases, with 12 bases between. In germline, CDR1 is SGHRS, CDR2 YFSETQ. This CDR3 has 15 amino acids. CDR3 bases: TGCGCCAGCAGCTTGGCTGGGGGCATGGAAGAGACCCAGTACTTC. It translates to CASSLAGGMEETQYF.

V usage is TRBV29-1 and J usage is TRBJ1-1, with D uncertain. This CDR3 is 9 amino acids long. Trimming left V 6 bases short and J 6 bases short, with 5 bases between. CDR1 is SQVTM, CDR2 ANQGSEA, per germline. This chain's CDR3 is CSVTPEAFF. The CDR3 DNA follows: TGCAGCGTGACCCCTGAAGCTTTCTTT.

The chain combines TRBV7-2 with TRBJ2-7; D may be TRBD2 (6 bases). The V gene's germline CDR1 is SGHTA and CDR2 FQGNSA. This CDR3 spans 19 amino acids. V dropped 0 bases and J dropped 2 bases, with 23 bases sitting between them. CDR3 coding DNA: TGTGCCAGCAGCTTAGCTATGGTCCGGGGGTGGAATGAAGCCTACGAGCAGTACTTC. Protein sequence: CASSLAMVRGWNEAYEQYF.

V and J are TRBV30 and TRBJ2-3; the D gene could be TRBD1 or TRBD2 (6 bases each). The CDR3 is 14 residues long. Trimming stripped 2 bases from V and 5 bases from J, with 14 bases between. The germline gives CDR1 GTSNPN, CDR2 SVGIG (reference sequence). Here the CDR3 reads CAWSIGGAEDTQYF. DNA of the CDR3: TGTGCCTGGAGTATCGGGGGCGCGGAAGATACGCAGTATTTT.

The genes are TRBV6-1 and TRBJ1-1; D gene unclear. CDR1 MNHNS and CDR2 SASEGT come from the germline V gene. CDR3 size: 13 residues. Trimming removed 6 bases at V and 12 bases at J, with 20 bases between. In DNA form, the CDR3 reads TGTGCCAGCAGCACCGGGCCGACCGGAGCATCTTTCTTT. This codes for CASSTGPTGASFF.

This rearrangement joins TRBV28 to TRBJ1-1; D call uncertain. The V gene lost 7 bases and the J gene lost 3 bases, with 15 bases spanning the gap. Germline CDR1 MDHEN, CDR2 SYDVKM. CDR3 length: 14 residues. The CDR3 spells CASMLWGRDTEAFF. CDR3 nucleotides: TGTGCCAGCATGTTGTGGGGTAGGGACACTGAAGCTTTCTTT.

The chain links TRBV27 to TRBJ1-1, with TRBD1 identical over 8 bases. The CDR3 totals 14 residues. Unmatched junction bases numbered 13, after V lost 8 bases and J lost 8 bases. CDR1 is MNHEY and CDR2 is SMNVEV in the germline V gene (reference sequence). CDR3 residues: CASRDRGAQREAFF. DNA of the CDR3: TGTGCCAGCCGAGACAGGGGCGCCCAAAGGGAAGCTTTCTTT.

Concerning this clone: Other DNA sequences from this sample encode an identical CDR3 as well. The rearrangement uses TRBV20-1 and TRBJ2-1, with D unclear. V was cut by 6 bases and J by 4 bases, with 7 bases left in between. Germline loops: CDR1 DFQATT, CDR2 SNEGSKA (reference sequence). There are 11 residues in the CDR3. CDR3 sequence: CSASGYNEQFF. As DNA, the CDR3 is TGCAGTGCCTCCGGGTACAATGAGCAGTTCTTC.

The chain couples TRBV7-8 to TRBJ1-2; TRBD1 is a possible D gene (5 bases). V was cut by 6 bases and J by 2 bases, with 19 bases left in between. The CDR3 has 16 residues. Germline V gene data show CDR1 as SGHVS and CDR2 as FQNEAQ. The CDR3 DNA sequence: TGTGCCAGCAGTTCCCTCGGGGGGTTGGGAAACTATGGCTACACCTTC. Translation gives CASSSLGGLGNYGYTF.

The chain combines TRBV4-1 with TRBJ2-5, with 8 bases that match TRBD1. The J call is in doubt because the DNA end fits TRBJ2-7 better. The CDR3 extends over 15 amino acids. CDR1 is MGHRA, CDR2 YSYEKL, per germline. CDR3: CASSQGTGKYDEQYF. Written as DNA, the CDR3 is TGCGCCAGCAGCCAAGGGACAGGGAAATACGACGAGCAGTACTTC.

This clone was seen only a few times. This chain links TRBV28 with TRBJ1-4; no clear D gene. CDR3 length: 12 amino acids. The V and J ends lost 7 bases and 8 bases respectively, with 11 bases between them. Germline CDR1 MDHEN, CDR2 SYDVKM. CDR3 region: CASTRAGEKLFF. CDR3 coding DNA: TGTGCCAGCACGAGGGCGGGGGAAAAACTGTTTTTT.

This sequence joins TRBV28 and TRBJ2-5, with TRBD2 matching over 8 bases. CDR3 size: 15 residues. J lost 2 bases, V lost 1 base, and 3 bases had no gene match. Germline-derived CDR1 and CDR2 are MDHEN and SYDVKM. CDR3 amino acids: CASSLSGGRQETQYF. DNA of the CDR3: TGTGCCAGCAGTTTATCGGGGGGGAGGCAAGAGACCCAGTACTTC. The whole variable domain, remainder taken from reference TRBV28 and TRBJ2-5, is DVKVTQSSRYLVKRTGEKVFLECVQDMDHENMFWYRQDPGLGLRLIYFSYDVKMKEKGDIPEGYSVSREKKERFSLILESASTNQTSMYLCASSLSGGRQETQYFGPGTRLLVL.

The rearrangement links TRBV11-2 to TRBJ2-1, with 7 positions matching TRBD2. The J segment lost 2 bases and the V segment lost 5 bases, leaving 12 bases of the junction unmatched. The CDR3 is 17 amino acids. CDR1 and CDR2 from the germline V gene are SGHAT and FQNNGV. The CDR3 nucleotides read TGTGCCAGCAGCCTTACGCCGCTAGCGGAACCCTACAATGAGCAGTTCTTC. Its protein product is CASSLTPLAEPYNEQFF.

The rearrangement links TRBV28 to TRBJ2-3, with 8 nucleotides matching TRBD2. The V and J ends lost 7 bases and 1 base, in that order; junction bases with no gene match: 7. Germline CDR1 is MDHEN and CDR2 is SYDVKM. The CDR3 length is 15 residues. The CDR3 nucleotides are TGTGCCAGCAATTGGGACGGGGGGGGCACAGATACGCAGTATTTT. Its protein is CASNWDGGGTDTQYF. The variable domain in full, completed from reference TRBV28 and TRBJ2-3, reads DVKVTQSSRYLVKRTGEKVFLECVQDMDHENMFWYRQDPGLGLRLIYFSYDVKMKEKGDIPEGYSVSREKKERFSLILESASTNQTSMYLCASNWDGGGTDTQYFGPGTRLTVL.

The chain uses TRBV5-1 and TRBJ2-5, with TRBD1 identical over 9 bases. After removal of 2 bases from V and 5 bases from J, the junction contained 7 bases not matched to a gene. The CDR3 runs 15 residues. The germline CDR1 and CDR2 sequences are SGHRS and YFSETQ. The CDR3 reads CASSLRTGEGETQYF. The CDR3 bases are TGCGCCAGCAGCTTACGGACAGGGGAGGGGGAGACCCAGTACTTC.

V and J are TRBV19 and TRBJ2-3; D is ambiguous. Germline CDR1 is LNHDA and CDR2 is SQIVND (reference sequence). V lost 7 bases, J lost 2 bases, and 10 bases lay in between. This CDR3 region has 13 residues. The CDR3 nucleotides are TGTGCCAGTACTCTCCACTCCACAGATACGCAGTATTTT. Translating gives CASTLHSTDTQYF.

The chain has TRBV25-1 and TRBJ1-4, with 10 nucleotides matching TRBD1. The V gene end was trimmed by 6 bases and the J gene end by 6 bases; junction bases not matched to a gene: 10. The length of the CDR3 is 16 residues. Germline V CDR1 and CDR2: MGHDK, SYGVNS. CDR3 region: CASSWTGGGMDEKLFF. Here the CDR3 DNA reads TGTGCCAGCAGCTGGACAGGGGGAGGTATGGATGAAAAACTGTTTTTT.

The chain joins TRBV9 to TRBJ2-2; no clear D gene. With 0 bases removed from V and 8 bases from J, the gap between germline ends came to 14 bases. In germline, CDR1 is SGDLS, CDR2 YYNGEE. The CDR3 has 15 residues. In DNA form, the CDR3 reads TGTGCCAGCAGCGTAGTGGGCCCGGCGGTAGGGGAGCTGTTTTTT. Its translation is CASSVVGPAVGELFF.

This clone appeared a single time. V gene TRBV7-2 combines with J gene TRBJ1-1; 8 bases agree with TRBD1. V lost 0 bases and J lost 6; bases outside the gene matches: 9. The CDR3 extends over 16 amino acids. Germline CDR1 and CDR2: SGHTA and FQGNSA. As DNA, the CDR3 is TGTGCCAGCAGCTTAGCCGCCAGGGGGCCCATAGCTGAAGCTTTCTTT. Amino acid sequence: CASSLAARGPIAEAFF.

V gene TRBV5-1 combines with J gene TRBJ2-5; 11 positions agree with TRBD1. Trimming at V came to 4 bases and at J to 2 bases, leaving 16 bases not matched to a gene. This CDR3 has 19 amino acids. Germline V CDR1 and CDR2: SGHRS, YFSETQ. CDR3 loop: CASSLGVPGQGETQETQYF. CDR3 sequence (DNA): TGCGCCAGCAGCCTGGGGGTCCCGGGACAGGGGGAAACTCAAGAGACCCAGTACTTC.

The chain carries TRBV13 and TRBJ2-7; D is unclear. The CDR3 is made up of 14 amino acids. Germline loops: CDR1 PRHDT, CDR2 FYEKMQ (reference sequence). Trimming removed 7 bases at V and 3 bases at J, with 16 bases between. The CDR3 nucleotides are TGTGCCAGCACCACCTCGGGTTTGAGCTACGAGCAGTACTTC. This encodes CASTTSGLSYEQYF. Looking up the rest from reference TRBV13 and TRBJ2-7 gives the full variable domain: AAGVIQSPRHLIKEKRETATLKCYPIPRHDTVYWYQQGPGQDPQFLISFYEKMQSDKGSIPDRFSAQQFSDYHSELNMSSLELGDSALYFCASTTSGLSYEQYFGPGTRLTVT.

The chain recombines TRBV5-1 with TRBJ1-1; the match to TRBD1 covers 9 bases. This CDR3 is built from 17 residues. Unmatched junction bases numbered 10, after V lost 0 bases and J lost 4 bases. Looked up from germline, CDR1 is SGHRS and CDR2 is YFSETQ. CDR3 residues: CASSLAGDREERTEAFF. DNA of the CDR3: TGCGCCAGCAGCTTGGCCGGGGACAGGGAAGAGCGCACTGAAGCTTTCTTT.

The chain carries TRBV6-1 and TRBJ2-3, with a possible D match to TRBD1 (7 bases). Trimming shortened V by 3 bases and J by 2 bases, and 24 bases separated the two germline ends. Germline CDR1 and CDR2: MNHNS and SASEGT. The CDR3 is 19 residues long. The CDR3 DNA reads as TGTGCCAGCAGTGACATGGAGGGGGCGTCAGTACCTCACACAGATACGCAGTATTTT. This encodes CASSDMEGASVPHTDTQYF.

The chain couples TRBV5-1 to TRBJ2-2; 12 bases are shared with TRBD2. Trimming took 3 bases from V and 6 from J; bases not matched to a gene: 6. This CDR3 is 16 amino acids long. The V gene's germline CDR1 is SGHRS and CDR2 YFSETQ. The chain's CDR3 is CASSSNRLAGAGELFF. CDR3 nucleotide sequence: TGCGCCAGCAGCTCGAACAGACTAGCGGGAGCCGGGGAGCTGTTTTTT.